This T cell receptor (beta chain) comes out of a study of blood T cell repertoires in COVID-19. Looking at the study overall: T cells, B-cell-depleted T cells, or PBMCs provided the cDNA or gDNA that served as material.

Germline CDR1 reads SGHRS; CDR2 reads YFSETQ. The CDR3 spans 16 residues. After removal of 0 bases from V and 1 base from J, the junction contained 3 bases not matched to a gene. In the original processing: For nucleated cells, counts were estimated from reference gene primer amplification. Here immunoSEQ multiplex PCR was the method, and the copy in TCRdb shows in-frame clones only, minus some. The DNA was the basis for D and trimming; V, J and clone size are from that table. The sample carries under 350,000 clones, about 93% recorded once. Seattle patient enrollment occurred during active infection, with longitudinal follow-up thereafter.

Source material: peripheral blood. The sequence was collected from a woman aged 25-40 years with COVID-19, enrolled during active disease. This chain uses TRBV5-1 with TRBJ2-5; 10 bases are a match to TRBD2. CDR3 in DNA: TGCGCCAGCAGCTTGGGACTAGCGGGCCTCCAAGAGACCCAGTACTTC. This sequence encodes CASSLGLAGLQETQYF.